What follows are 32 T cell receptor beta chains derived from one specimen sequenced in a study of T cell clonality in common variable immunodeficiency. The protocol was immunoSEQ multiplex PCR, while the TCRdb copy is restricted to in-frame clones and leaves out a portion. In total the sample includes approximately 37,000 clones, none of them seen once. The sequenced material came from peripheral blood mononuclear cells. The receptors stem from a person aged 18-69 years in good health.

This clone showed up many times. The CDR3 end lies 3 residues beyond the end of the read and is filled in from the germline J gene. This chain links TRBV20-1 with TRBJ2-7; TRBD2 matches at 8 bases. The ends lost 5 bases at V and 2 bases at J; junction bases unmatched: 5. CDR1 and CDR2 from the germline V gene are DFQATT and SNEGSKA (reference sequence). There are 13 residues in the CDR3. CDR3 sequence reads: CSALLAGTYEQYF. The sequenced CDR3 bases are TGCAGTGCTCTTCTAGCGGGCACCTACGAG.

This clone was seen at least ten times. Read sequence stops 3 residues before the CDR3 end, and the germline J gene provides the missing end. The gene calls are TRBV5-4 and TRBJ1-2; D is undetermined. This CDR3 comprises 14 residues. The V end lost 4 bases, the J end lost 2 bases, and 12 bases lay between the germline ends. Germline values: CDR1 SGHNT, CDR2 YYREEE (reference sequence). Incomplete CDR3 DNA: TGTGCCAGCAGCCCCACAGACTACAACTATGGC. Its translation is CASSPTDYNYG. The whole CDR3 protein reads CASSPTDYNYGYTF.

A remark on this clone: Read sequence stops 3 residues before the CDR3 end, and the germline J gene provides the missing end. V usage is TRBV19 and J usage is TRBJ1-2; D remains unclear. CDR3 length equals 14 residues. Looked up from germline, CDR1 is LNHDA and CDR2 is SQIVND (reference sequence). The part of the CDR3 DNA that was read is TGTGCCAGTAGTATGACAAATAATCGACGGCGC. It is translated as CASSMTNNRRR. The CDR3 as a whole reads CASSMTNNRRRYTF.

This clone came up many times. Sequencing ends 3 residues short of the CDR3 end; the germline J gene provides the rest. This chain links TRBV20-1 with TRBJ2-3; 9 bases are shared with TRBD2. V shed 7 bases and J 4 bases; nucleotides not matched to a gene: 15. The CDR3 sequence is 16 residues long. Germline V gives CDR1 DFQATT, CDR2 SNEGSKA (reference sequence). The sequenced part of the CDR3 DNA is TGCAGTGATATCGAGCTGGGACTAGCATGCGCAGATACG. Its translation is CSDIELGLACADT. The complete CDR3 protein is CSDIELGLACADTQYF.

This clone has ten or more counts. The CDR3 end is not reached by the read, which stops 3 residues before it; the germline J gene fills it in. The chain employs TRBV5-1 and TRBJ2-2, with D perhaps matching TRBD1 (5 bases). The V gene's germline CDR1 is SGHRS and CDR2 YFSETQ. CDR3 length: 17 residues. The V gene lost 4 bases and the J gene lost 0 bases, with 16 bases spanning the gap. CDR3 region: CASSQRGRQANTGELFF. CDR3 DNA, as far as it was read: TGCGCCAGCAGCCAAAGGGGAAGGCAGGCGAACACCGGGGAG. The whole variable domain, remainder taken from reference TRBV5-1 and TRBJ2-2, is KAGVTQTPRYLIKTRGQQVTLSCSPISGHRSVSWYQQTPGQGLQFLFEYFSETQRNKGNFPGRFSGRQFSNSRSEMNVSTLELGDSALYLCASSQRGRQANTGELFFGEGSRLTVL.

A note on this clone: The read stops 3 residues short of the end of the CDR3; the missing end is completed from the germline J gene. This sequence joins TRBV11-2 and TRBJ1-2, with 7 nucleotides matching TRBD1. Trimming cost V 0 bases and J 5 bases; bases outside gene matches: 3. The CDR3 extends over 14 amino acids. In germline, CDR1 is SGHAT, CDR2 FQNNGV. The CDR3 loop reads CASSLDRGKYGYTF. The DNA read from the CDR3 is TGTGCCAGCAGCTTAGACAGGGGGAAGTATGGC.

In this sample, this clone turned up many times. The read ends 3 residues before the CDR3 terminus; that terminus is restored from the germline J gene. This chain links TRBV24-1 with TRBJ1-1; 7 nucleotides agree with TRBD1. J gave up 7 bases and V 7 bases, and 2 bases lay outside the gene matches. The length of the CDR3 is 11 residues. The germline V gene encodes CDR1 KGHDR and CDR2 SFDVKD. CDR3 sequence reads: CATSRQGEAFF. The DNA read from the CDR3 is TGTGCCACCAGCAGACAGGGTGAA.

This clone has a count of ten or more. Read sequence stops 3 residues before the CDR3 end, and the germline J gene provides the missing end. The V call is TRBV19, the J call TRBJ1-1, with 12 bases matching TRBD1. Germline V CDR1 and CDR2: LNHDA, SQIVND (reference sequence). The ends lost 5 bases at V and 5 bases at J; junction bases unmatched: 3. The CDR3 is 14 amino acids. The CDR3 here is CASSGDRGLTEAFF. CDR3 DNA (partial): TGTGCCAGTAGTGGGGACAGGGGGCTTACTGAA.

Note on this clone: The read comes to an end 3 residues before the CDR3 does, leaving the germline J gene to fill in the end. The V gene is TRBV7-9, the J gene TRBJ1-2, with D possibly TRBD1 on 5 matching bases. CDR3 size: 15 residues. Germline loops: CDR1 SEHNR, CDR2 FQNEAQ (reference sequence). The part of the CDR3 DNA that was read is TGTGCCAGCAGCTTAGGTGGGACTCTATCAGATACC. It yields the protein CASSLGGTLSDT. The CDR3 as a whole reads CASSLGGTLSDTYTF.

This clone was seen repeatedly, ten times or more. The missing CDR3 end, 3 residues past where the read stops, is filled in from the germline J gene. The chain has TRBV20-1 and TRBJ2-7, with D perhaps TRBD2 (6 bases). Germline assignment: CDR1 DFQATT and CDR2 SNEGSKA (reference sequence). The ends were cut back, 0 bases at V and 2 bases at J, with 14 bases in the middle. The CDR3 extends over 15 amino acids. The sequenced CDR3 bases are TGCAGTGCTAGAGATATAAGCGGGCCTACCTACGAG. Translated: CSARDISGPTYE. The full CDR3 protein reads CSARDISGPTYEQYF.

This clone appeared many times. The CDR3 end falls 3 residues outside the read, so it is completed with the germline J gene. V usage is TRBV30 and J usage is TRBJ1-4, with D perhaps matching TRBD1 (5 bases). The germline CDR1 and CDR2 sequences are GTSNPN and SVGIG (reference sequence). Between the trimmed V and J ends, which lost 3 bases and 0 bases, there was a span of 11 bases. The CDR3 totals 15 residues. The CDR3 loop reads CAWSRQQATNEKLFF. The sequenced CDR3 bases are TGTGCCTGGAGCAGACAACAGGCAACTAATGAAAAA.

This clone was seen many times. The read gets to within 3 residues of the CDR3 end, and the germline J gene fills in the rest. The chain is built from TRBV7-2 and TRBJ1-5; D perhaps matches TRBD1 (6 bases). This CDR3 has 15 amino acids. V was pared by 5 bases and J by 8 bases, with 19 bases between. Looked up from germline, CDR1 is SGHTA and CDR2 is FQGNSA. CDR3 residues: CASSPRGNLAEPQHF. Partial CDR3 DNA: TGTGCCAGCAGCCCCAGGGGTAACCTGGCGGAGCCC.

This clone was detected ten times or more. The read terminates 3 residues ahead of where the CDR3 ends, so the germline J gene completes it. The gene calls are TRBV2 and TRBJ1-4; D gene ambiguous. Germline CDR1 is SNHLY and CDR2 is FYNNEI. The ends were cut back, 6 bases at V and 0 bases at J, with 11 bases in the middle. This CDR3 region has 15 residues. The sequenced CDR3 bases are TGTGCCAGCAGAGAGACACCCACAACTAATGAAAAA. As protein: CASRETPTTNEK. The complete CDR3 protein is CASRETPTTNEKLFF. The variable domain in full, completed from reference TRBV2 and TRBJ1-4, reads EPEVTQTPSHQVTQMGQEVILRCVPISNHLYFYWYRQILGQKVEFLVSFYNNEISEKSEIFDDQFSVERPDGSNFTLKIRSTKLEDSAMYFCASRETPTTNEKLFFGSGTQLSVL.

Note on this clone: The read ends 3 residues early relative to the CDR3; the germline J gene fills the gap. The chain carries TRBV7-9 and TRBJ1-2; D is undetermined. V gave up 0 bases and J gave up 4 bases, with 9 bases separating them. The CDR3 runs 14 residues. CDR1 is SEHNR, CDR2 FQNEAQ, per germline (reference sequence). The chain's CDR3 is CASSLAQEGYGYTF. The sequenced part of the CDR3 DNA is TGTGCCAGCAGCTTAGCCCAGGAGGGCTATGGC.

In its sample, this clone was seen a few times. The CDR3: CSAQDFQGEETQYF. CDR3 DNA (partial): TGCAGTGCCCAAGACTTTCAGGGAGAGGAGACC. The chain carries TRBV20-1 and TRBJ2-5; possibly TRBD1 or TRBD2 for D (5 bases each). The read stops 3 residues short of the end of the CDR3; the missing end is completed from the germline J gene. The CDR3 spans 14 residues. Germline CDR1 and CDR2: DFQATT and SNEGSKA (reference sequence). Trimming took 6 bases from V and 5 from J, leaving 19 bases between them.

This clone was found many times. CDR3 DNA, as far as it was read: TGTGCCAGCAGCTTAGCTAGCGGGAGGGGGAGCACAGATACG. This translates into CASSLASGRGSTDT. The whole CDR3 protein reads CASSLASGRGSTDTQYF. The rearrangement joins TRBV7-2 to TRBJ2-3, with 11 bases fitting TRBD2. The read terminates 3 residues before the CDR3 end, so the remaining end is supplied by the germline J gene. V trimming: 0 bases; J trimming: 0 bases; junction bases outside the gene matches: 2. Germline CDR1 is SGHTA and CDR2 is FQGNSA. The CDR3 loop spans 17 amino acids.

This clone was counted between two and nine times. The read ends 3 residues before the CDR3 terminus; that terminus is restored from the germline J gene. The rearrangement links TRBV7-3 to TRBJ1-1, with a tentative D call TRBD1 (5 bases). This CDR3 is 13 amino acids long. Per germline, CDR1 SGHTA and CDR2 FQGTGA. The CDR3 DNA, read in part, is TGTGCCAGCAGCTTAGGTGCCGGGACTCCA. Protein sequence: CASSLGAGTP. The entire CDR3 protein reads CASSLGAGTPAFF.

There are many counts of this clone. The missing CDR3 end, 3 residues past where the read stops, is filled in from the germline J gene. The V gene is TRBV9, the J gene TRBJ2-3, with 8 positions matching TRBD2. Germline lookup yields CDR1 SGDLS and CDR2 YYNGEE. The CDR3 runs to 16 residues. The V gene end was trimmed by 3 bases and the J gene end by 3 bases; junction bases not matched to a gene: 9. The CDR3 reads CASSGYGAGVTDTQYF. Partial CDR3 DNA: TGTGCCAGCAGCGGGTATGGAGCGGGAGTGACAGATACG. Full variable domain (outside the CDR3, taken from reference TRBV9 and TRBJ2-3): DSGVTQTPKHLITATGQRVTLRCSPRSGDLSVYWYQQSLDQGLQFLIQYYNGEERAKGNILERFSAQQFPDLHSELNLSSLELGDSALYFCASSGYGAGVTDTQYFGPGTRLTVL.

This clone occurred many times. The CDR3 goes on 3 residues after the read ends, and that part is filled in from the germline J gene. The genes are TRBV4-1 and TRBJ2-1, with 9 bases matching TRBD2. In germline, CDR1 is MGHRA, CDR2 YSYEKL. V shed 7 bases, J shed 8 bases, and the junction held 12 bases outside the gene matches. The CDR3 totals 15 residues. Here the CDR3 reads CASKPQAGGNYEQFF. The DNA read from the CDR3 is TGCGCCAGCAAACCCCAAGCGGGAGGTAATTATGAG.

This clone appeared many times. The read gets to within 3 residues of the CDR3 end, and the germline J gene fills in the rest. The chain recombines TRBV4-1 with TRBJ2-5, with TRBD2 matching over 7 bases. Germline trimming cut 2 bases from V and 2 bases from J; bases unmatched to any gene: 5. The germline V gene encodes CDR1 MGHRA and CDR2 YSYEKL. This CDR3 contains 15 residues. The CDR3 sequence: CASSQNGGFQETQYF. The sequenced CDR3 bases are TGCGCCAGCAGCCAAAACGGGGGGTTTCAAGAGACC.

The sample holds many counts of this clone. The read terminates 3 residues before the CDR3 end, so the remaining end is supplied by the germline J gene. The rearrangement links TRBV28 to TRBJ1-1; TRBD1 is a possible D gene (6 bases). V was shortened by 7 bases and J by 4 bases, with 16 bases between the two germline ends. The length of the CDR3 is 14 residues. Germline V gene sequence: CDR1 MDHEN, CDR2 SYDVKM. CDR3 region: CASTRGGQGTEAFF. The sequenced part of the CDR3 DNA is TGTGCCAGCACTCGGGGGGGCCAGGGCACTGAA.

This clone was picked up many times. The CDR3 is cut off 3 residues early in the read; its end comes from the germline J gene. The sample contains more than one DNA sequence encoding this CDR3. The rearrangement joins TRBV19 to TRBJ2-3; TRBD2 aligns across 9 bases. V lost 5 bases and J lost 5; bases outside the gene matches: 8. Germline V gives CDR1 LNHDA, CDR2 SQIVND (reference sequence). The CDR3 covers 15 residues. The DNA read from the CDR3 is TGTGCCAGTAGTCCACCGGGACTAGCTATAGATACG. This gives the protein CASSPPGLAIDT. The CDR3, in full, reads CASSPPGLAIDTQYF.

This clone was observed many times. The read terminates 3 residues before the CDR3 end, so the remaining end is supplied by the germline J gene. V and J are TRBV5-4 and TRBJ2-1, with 11 bases matching TRBD2. The germline CDR1 and CDR2 sequences are SGHNT and YYREEE (reference sequence). The CDR3 has 16 residues. The junction had 7 bases not matched to a gene; V was cut back by 4 bases and J by 4 bases. CDR3 DNA (partial): TGTGCCAGCAGCGCGCCGGGACTAGCGGATTACAATGAG. This codes for CASSAPGLADYNE. In full, the CDR3 is CASSAPGLADYNEQFF.

This clone was picked up many times. CDR3 sequence: CAISPTASYEQYF. The sequenced CDR3 bases are TGTGCCATCAGTCCGACAGCCTCCTACGAG. The genes are TRBV10-3 and TRBJ2-7; perhaps TRBD1 as D (5 bases). Read coverage stops 3 residues before the CDR3 terminus; the germline J gene supplies the remainder. Germline V gene sequence: CDR1 ENHRY, CDR2 SYGVKD. This CDR3 has 13 residues. V lost 5 bases to trimming and J lost 0 bases, with 8 bases between them.

This clone was seen ten or more times. The read ends 3 residues before the CDR3 terminus; that terminus is restored from the germline J gene. This chain joins TRBV12-3 or TRBV12-4 and TRBJ2-2; tentative D call: TRBD1 (5 bases). This CDR3 region has 15 residues. The V end was cut by 5 bases, the J end by 2 bases, with 12 bases between. The covered CDR3 bases are TGTGCCAGCAGTCAGACAGTGATTAACACCGGGGAG. It translates to CASSQTVINTGE. In full, the CDR3 is CASSQTVINTGELFF.

This clone was observed many times. With the read ending 3 residues before the CDR3 end, the germline J gene is used to fill in that end. V is TRBV5-1 and J is TRBJ2-2; a possible D gene is TRBD1 (5 bases). V was cut by 4 bases and J by 10 bases, with 17 bases left in between. CDR3 length: 14 amino acids. Per germline, CDR1 SGHRS and CDR2 YFSETQ. This CDR3 is CASSPAALREELFF. Partial CDR3 DNA: TGCGCCAGCAGCCCGGCGGCCCTCAGGGAGGAG.

For this clone: The missing CDR3 end, 3 residues past where the read stops, is filled in from the germline J gene. The chain has TRBV7-7 and TRBJ1-2; 7 positions agree with TRBD1. The CDR3 is 15 residues long. The germline gives CDR1 SSHAT, CDR2 FNYEAQ (reference sequence). The CDR3 spells CAFPRGPEGYNDYTF. The sequenced part of the CDR3 DNA is TGTGCTTTTCCTAGGGGGCCCGAGGGGTACAATGAC.

In its sample, this clone was seen many times. The read terminates 3 residues ahead of where the CDR3 ends, so the germline J gene completes it. V gene TRBV30 combines with J gene TRBJ2-6; D gene uncertain. CDR1 is GTSNPN, CDR2 SVGIG, per germline (reference sequence). The length of the CDR3 is 14 residues. V lost 1 base to trimming and J lost 0 bases, with 4 bases between them. CDR3 loop: CAWSDGSGANVLTF. The sequenced part of the CDR3 DNA is TGTGCCTGGAGTGACGGCTCTGGGGCCAACGTC.

This clone came up many times. The DNA ends 3 residues before the CDR3 does, and the rest of the CDR3 is filled in from the germline J gene. This chain uses TRBV30 with TRBJ1-5, with D possibly TRBD1 on 6 matching bases. The V and J ends lost 2 bases and 4 bases respectively, with 9 bases between them. The CDR3 runs 13 residues. CDR1 and CDR2 (germline): GTSNPN, SVGIG (reference sequence). The covered CDR3 bases are TGTGCCTGGAGTTACACAGGGAATCAGCCC. Amino acid sequence: CAWSYTGNQP. The CDR3 in its entirety is CAWSYTGNQPQHF.

This clone has ten or more counts. The read comes to an end 3 residues before the CDR3 does, leaving the germline J gene to fill in the end. The chain has TRBV6-2 or TRBV6-3 and TRBJ1-2, with 7 positions matching TRBD1. This CDR3 is built from 13 residues. Per the germline V gene, CDR1 is MNHEY and CDR2 is SVGEGT. Germline trimming cut 2 bases from V and 5 bases from J; bases unmatched to any gene: 2. CDR3: CASSYRQGYGYTF. The CDR3 bases that were read are TGTGCCAGCAGTTACCGACAGGGATATGGC.

This clone was detected ten times or more. The read comes to an end 3 residues before the CDR3 does, leaving the germline J gene to fill in the end. This chain links TRBV5-1 with TRBJ2-7; D not resolved. The germline gives CDR1 SGHRS, CDR2 YFSETQ. This CDR3 has 14 residues. V was shortened by 0 bases and J by 2 bases, with 9 bases between the two germline ends. The sequenced part of the CDR3 DNA is TGCGCCAGCAGCTTGGAAGTGAGCCCCTACGAG. It translates to CASSLEVSPYE. The full CDR3 protein is CASSLEVSPYEQYF.

This clone occurred many times. The observed sequence ends 3 residues before the CDR3 terminus, with the missing tail filled in from the germline J gene. The chain carries TRBV30 and TRBJ2-2; D might be TRBD2 (5 bases). This CDR3 is built from 12 residues. Germline V gene lookup returns CDR1 GTSNPN and CDR2 SVGIG (reference sequence). V dropped 2 bases and J dropped 7 bases, with 8 bases sitting between them. CDR3 sequence: CAWSSGLGELFF. The covered CDR3 bases are TGTGCCTGGAGTTCAGGACTCGGGGAG.